What follows is one T cell receptor (beta chain) and its context. This record belongs to a study of response to subunit inactivated influenza vaccine. One entry per CDR3 protein results from TCRdb running MiXCR on the RT-PCR reads. The sample includes roughly 780,000 distinct CDR3 sequences, around a sixth of them seen just once. This receptor was taken from a man in his forties or fifties who received an inactivated influenza vaccine. The sequencing used PBMCs from blood, collected 5 days after vaccination.

CDR3 coding DNA: TGCAGTGCTAGCTCAGGGGGCATCGACAATGAGCAGTTCTTC. Its protein product is CSASSGGIDNEQFF. J is TRBJ2-1 and V is TRBV20-1; 8 bases match TRBD1. The J segment lost 5 bases and the V segment lost 3 bases, leaving 6 bases of the junction unmatched. The CDR3 sequence is 14 residues long. Germline-derived CDR1 and CDR2 are DFQATT and SNEGSKA (reference sequence).